This T cell receptor beta chain was obtained from a study of blood T cell repertoires in COVID-19. About the study: Sources were T cells, B-cell-depleted T cells, or PBMCs; the material itself was cDNA or gDNA.

This CDR3 region has 11 residues. V gave up 11 bases and J gave up 4 bases; unmatched junction bases: 3. From germline, CDR1 is MNHEY and CDR2 SVGAGI. The data were produced by immunoSEQ multiplex PCR, yet TCRdb's version contains in-frame clones alone and is incomplete. In the table there are about 170,000 clones, around 90% of which are singletons. The V gene is TRBV6-5, the J gene TRBJ2-3, with 7 bases lining up with TRBD1. Sequenced: peripheral blood. This clonotype originated in a man aged 55 to 70 with acute or convalescent COVID-19. The CDR3 DNA reads as TGTGCCTCAGGGGGATCAGATACGCAGTATTTT. It yields the protein CASGGSDTQYF.